This is a list of T cell receptor beta chains from one sample in a study of post-analysis software for immune sequencing data. TCRdb re-called the PCR reads through MiXCR, storing one row per CDR3 protein. The data contain about 160,000 distinct CDR3 sequences, about 36% of them seen just once; the ten biggest clones take up under 30%. Material: blood, obtained after autologous hematopoietic stem cell transplantation. These receptors were obtained from a girl between 5 and 17 years old with multiple sclerosis. Both conserved end residues are part of each CDR3. The order of the fields is V gene, D gene, J gene, clone size, CDR3 protein, CDR3 DNA. The D gene is left open where the match is weak. A clone size is listed for some rows: how often the clone was seen (once, few, many), or a class if it is expanded.

TRBV20-1,TRBD1,TRBJ2-7,.,CGSRVHDRGNEQYF,TGCGGCTCCCGGGTCCATGACAGGGGCAACGAGCAGTACTTC
TRBV4-3,.,TRBJ1-1,few,CASSQDRNTEAFF,TGCGCCAGCAGCCAAGATCGGAACACTGAAGCTTTCTTT
TRBV20-1,TRBD1,TRBJ2-7,.,CSARDQGVNSYEQYF,TGCAGTGCTAGAGATCAGGGGGTTAATTCCTACGAGCAGTACTTC
TRBV4-3,.,TRBJ2-2,few,CASSQDKTVWNTGELFF,TGCGCCAGCAGCCAAGATAAAACAGTCTGGAACACCGGGGAGCTGTTTTTT
TRBV20-1,.,TRBJ1-5,.,CSARAVRDRRNQPQHF,TGCAGTGCTAGAGCTGTGAGGGATCGACGCAATCAGCCCCAGCATTTT
TRBV6-2/TRBV6-3,.,TRBJ2-3,few,CASSGSESTDTQYF,TGTGCCAGCAGTGGTAGCGAAAGCACAGATACGCAGTATTTT
TRBV10-1,TRBD2,TRBJ2-1,.,CASSEVASGGGAHNEQFF,TGCGCCAGCAGTGAGGTTGCTAGCGGCGGGGGAGCCCACAATGAGCAGTTCTTC
TRBV7-9,.,TRBJ2-3,.,CASSSDSATDTQYF,TGTGCCAGCAGCAGCGACAGCGCCACAGATACGCAGTATTTT
TRBV25-1,.,TRBJ1-6,.,CAGRALDNSPLHF,TGTGCCGGCCGGGCCTTAGATAATTCACCCCTCCACTTT
TRBV6-5,TRBD1,TRBJ1-6,few,CASSYQGQAFYNSPLHF,TGTGCCAGCAGTTACCAGGGACAGGCCTTTTATAATTCACCCCTCCACTTT
TRBV29-1,.,TRBJ2-7,.,CSARTGRGTYEQYF,TGCAGCGCCCGGACAGGGAGGGGAACCTACGAGCAGTACTTC
TRBV19,TRBD1,TRBJ1-2,.,CASSIAGGGYTF,TGTGCCAGTAGTATAGCAGGGGGCGGCTACACCTTC
TRBV4-3,TRBD2,TRBJ2-7,few,CASSQGSGRALEEQYF,TGCGCCAGCAGCCAAGGAAGCGGGAGGGCCCTCGAAGAGCAGTACTTC
TRBV5-1,TRBD1,TRBJ1-5,.,CASSSGETGTQPQHF,TGCGCCAGCAGCTCGGGGGAGACAGGGACTCAGCCCCAGCATTTT
TRBV7-9,TRBD2,TRBJ2-7,few,CASSESGRAYEQYF,TGTGCCAGCAGCGAGAGCGGGAGGGCCTACGAGCAGTACTTC
TRBV20-1,.,TRBJ2-7,few,CSAPPGLSTYEQYF,TGCAGTGCTCCTCCGGGACTGTCTACCTACGAGCAGTACTTC
TRBV4-3,TRBD2,TRBJ2-1,.,CASSQDLVAGRHEQFF,TGCGCCAGCAGCCAAGATCTGGTAGCGGGACGCCATGAGCAGTTCTTC
TRBV29-1,.,TRBJ2-1,few,CSVERSRGYNEQFF,TGCAGCGTTGAACGGTCTAGAGGTTACAATGAGCAGTTCTTC
TRBV6-5,.,TRBJ2-1,many,CASSPGGGGSDEQFF,TGTGCCAGCAGCCCTGGAGGTGGGGGGAGCGATGAGCAGTTCTTC
TRBV28,.,TRBJ2-4,many,CASSFLPLAKNIQYF,TGTGCCAGCAGTTTCCTCCCTCTAGCCAAAAACATTCAGTACTTC
TRBV2,TRBD2,TRBJ2-1,few,CASSEVAGGPEFF,TGTGCCAGCAGTGAAGTAGCGGGAGGGCCGGAGTTCTTC
TRBV6-6,.,TRBJ2-5,few,CASNPTGLQETQYF,TGTGCCAGCAACCCCACGGGATTACAAGAGACCCAGTACTTC
TRBV28,.,TRBJ1-2,.,CASSLGPPRQVDTF,TGTGCCAGCAGTTTAGGGCCCCCTCGGCAGGTCGACACCTTC
TRBV28,TRBD1,TRBJ1-2,.,CASREPGQGHGYTF,TGTGCCAGCAGAGAACCGGGACAGGGGCATGGCTACACCTTC
TRBV10-3,TRBD1,TRBJ1-6,.,CAISEKGQGVLDGSPLHF,TGTGCCATCAGTGAGAAGGGACAGGGGGTTTTGGACGGATCACCCCTCCACTTT
TRBV3-1,.,TRBJ1-1,.,CASSPQGGTEAFF,TGTGCCAGCAGCCCCCAGGGAGGCACTGAAGCTTTCTTT
TRBV29-1,TRBD1,TRBJ2-2,.,CSVEDNRGPTGELFF,TGCAGCGTTGAAGATAACAGGGGGCCTACCGGGGAGCTGTTTTTT
TRBV7-9,.,TRBJ1-2,few,CASSLGPLSYGYTF,TGTGCCAGCAGCTTAGGGCCGCTCTCCTATGGCTACACCTTC
TRBV27,TRBD2,TRBJ2-1,.,CASSSSIAGAYNEQFF,TGTGCCAGCAGTTCTTCAATAGCGGGAGCGTACAATGAGCAGTTCTTC
TRBV20-1,.,TRBJ2-3,.,CSAARENTDTQYF,TGCAGTGCTGCCCGGGAAAACACAGATACGCAGTATTTT
TRBV27,.,TRBJ1-1,.,CASSLGSGRNTEAFF,TGTGCCAGCAGTTTGGGGTCCGGCCGGAACACTGAAGCTTTCTTT
TRBV24-1,.,TRBJ2-3,.,CATSDSATDTQYF,TGTGCCACCAGTGATTCGGCCACAGATACGCAGTATTTT
TRBV20-1,TRBD1,TRBJ2-1,few,CSARGTGKDNEQFF,TGCAGTGCTAGGGGGACAGGAAAAGACAATGAGCAGTTCTTC
TRBV20-1,TRBD1,TRBJ2-3,.,CSASTGGSGTDTQYF,TGCAGTGCTAGCACAGGGGGAAGTGGCACAGATACGCAGTATTTT
TRBV30,TRBD1,TRBJ2-7,few,CAWTRLGTGPHEQYF,TGTGCCTGGACCCGCTTAGGGACAGGGCCCCACGAGCAGTACTTC
TRBV7-8,.,TRBJ2-3,many,CASSPTGSVDTQYF,TGTGCCAGCAGCCCCACGGGGTCCGTAGATACGCAGTATTTT
TRBV3-1,.,TRBJ1-2,.,CASSQSRGDRAYGYTF,TGTGCCAGCAGCCAATCGAGGGGAGACCGGGCTTATGGCTACACCTTC
TRBV24-1,.,TRBJ2-5,.,CATSAVSLNGETQYF,TGTGCCACCAGTGCGGTCAGTCTGAATGGCGAGACCCAGTACTTC
TRBV10-3,.,TRBJ2-3,.,CAISESVGTDTQYF,TGTGCCATCAGTGAGTCGGTTGGAACAGATACGCAGTATTTT
TRBV4-1,.,TRBJ2-7,.,CASSQEWQGKSYEQYF,TGCGCCAGCAGCCAAGAGTGGCAGGGAAAGTCCTACGAGCAGTACTTC
TRBV2,TRBD1,TRBJ1-2,few,CARLSRDRVPGYTF,TGTGCCAGACTCTCCCGGGACAGGGTTCCCGGCTACACCTTC
TRBV5-1,.,TRBJ2-4,many,CASRGGENIQYF,TGCGCCAGCAGAGGGGGGGAAAACATTCAGTACTTC
TRBV20-1,.,TRBJ1-4,few,CSATIPTVNEKLFF,TGCAGTGCAACCATTCCGACAGTTAATGAAAAACTGTTTTTT
TRBV11-3,TRBD1,TRBJ1-1,.,CASSKLQGFSGITEAFF,TGTGCCAGCAGCAAATTACAGGGGTTTAGCGGAATCACTGAAGCTTTCTTT
TRBV7-2,.,TRBJ1-1,.,CASSFGTIPAFF,TGTGCCAGCAGCTTTGGGACCATCCCCGCTTTCTTT
TRBV6-2/TRBV6-3,.,TRBJ1-5,.,CASTVDKLYSNQPQHF,TGTGCCAGCACCGTGGACAAACTCTATAGCAATCAGCCCCAGCATTTT
TRBV12-3/TRBV12-4,TRBD1,TRBJ1-1,few,CASSSLRSTGGLEAFF,TGTGCCAGCAGTTCGTTAAGATCGACAGGGGGCCTTGAAGCTTTCTTT
TRBV30,.,TRBJ2-1,few,CAWGETPREQFF,TGTGCCTGGGGGGAAACCCCCAGGGAGCAGTTCTTC
TRBV20-1,.,TRBJ2-5,.,CSASLPGFARETQYF,TGCAGTGCTAGTCTCCCCGGGTTTGCCCGGGAGACCCAGTACTTC
TRBV9,.,TRBJ2-3,.,CASSVAPPPDYRDTQYF,TGTGCCAGCAGCGTAGCTCCCCCCCCTGATTATCGGGATACGCAGTATTTT
TRBV20-1,.,TRBJ2-5,few,CSARDETGPRREQYF,TGCAGTGCTAGAGATGAGACAGGCCCCCGAAGGGAGCAGTACTTC
TRBV12-3/TRBV12-4,.,TRBJ2-7,.,CASSLKFYEQYF,TGTGCCAGCAGTTTGAAGTTCTACGAGCAGTACTTC